These 5 T cell receptor beta chains originate from one sample sequenced in a study of cytomegalovirus exposure and HLA in healthy donors. 13 Jbeta primers and 60 Vbeta primers were used for the PCR. Assay: immunoSEQ multiplex PCR; the TCRdb copy retains only in-frame clones and omits some. This repertoire shows about 180,000 clones, 65% to 85% found once; its top ten account for about 2.9%. Sequenced sample: PBMCs. Source of these receptors: a woman aged 45-59 years in good health and CMV-seropositive.

The chain joins TRBV7-2 to TRBJ1-1; D not resolved. V lost 10 bases and J lost 1, with 13 bases in between. This CDR3 contains 13 residues. Germline V gene sequence: CDR1 SGHTA, CDR2 FQGNSA. In nucleotides, the CDR3 is TGTGCCACCAAGGAGCAGCCGAACACTGAAGCTTTCTTT. Its translation is CATKEQPNTEAFF.

The gene calls are TRBV19 and TRBJ1-1; 10 bases map to TRBD1. Looked up from germline, CDR1 is LNHDA and CDR2 is SQIVND (reference sequence). CDR3 length: 15 amino acids. V trimming: 6 bases; J trimming: 0 bases; junction bases outside the gene matches: 4. The CDR3 sequence: CASSRDRGLNTEAFF. CDR3 coding DNA: TGTGCCAGTAGCCGGGACAGGGGACTGAACACTGAAGCTTTCTTT.

This clone showed up just a few times. CDR3 sequence reads: CAWSADKFRNQPQHF. In nucleotides, the CDR3 is TGTGCCTGGAGTGCGGACAAATTCCGCAATCAGCCCCAGCATTTT. This sequence joins TRBV30 and TRBJ1-5; possibly TRBD1 for D (5 bases). Trimming cost V 1 base and J 2 bases, with 12 bases left between them. CDR1 is GTSNPN and CDR2 is SVGIG in the germline V gene (reference sequence). The length of the CDR3 is 15 residues.

This clone was counted a single time. Sequence at one end of the junction differs from germline and may be a read error. The J gene is TRBJ2-6, the V gene TRBV9; D perhaps matches TRBD1 (5 bases). CDR3 length equals 17 residues. In germline, CDR1 is SGDLS, CDR2 YYNGEE. CDR3 sequence: CASSYLPHGSGANGLTF. Here the CDR3 DNA reads TGTGCCAGCAGCTACCTCCCGCATGGCTCTGGGGCCAACGGCCTGACTTTC.

This chain joins TRBV30 and TRBJ1-3; D remains ambiguous. Germline V gene lookup returns CDR1 GTSNPN and CDR2 SVGIG (reference sequence). The CDR3 runs to 17 residues. The germline V and J ends were trimmed by 2 bases and 0 bases, with 17 bases remaining between them. CDR3 in DNA: TGTGCCTGGAGTCGGGAAGGTACGAGCAGCTCTGGAAACACCATATATTTT. The encoded protein is CAWSREGTSSSGNTIYF.